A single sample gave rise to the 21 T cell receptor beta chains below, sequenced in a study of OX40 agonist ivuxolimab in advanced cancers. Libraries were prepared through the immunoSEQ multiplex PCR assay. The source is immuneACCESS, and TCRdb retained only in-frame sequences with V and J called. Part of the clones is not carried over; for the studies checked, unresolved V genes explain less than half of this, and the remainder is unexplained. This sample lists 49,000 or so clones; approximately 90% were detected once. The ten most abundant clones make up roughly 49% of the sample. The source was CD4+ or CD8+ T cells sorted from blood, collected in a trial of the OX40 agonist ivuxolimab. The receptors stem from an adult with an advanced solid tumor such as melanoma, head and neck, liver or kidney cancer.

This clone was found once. CDR3 residues: CAISAGQETQYF. CDR3 bases: TGTGCCATCTCGGCAGGCCAAGAGACCCAGTACTTC. This rearrangement joins TRBV10-3 to TRBJ2-5, with D unclear. This CDR3 has 12 amino acids. The germline V gene has CDR1 ENHRY and CDR2 SYGVKD. V gave up 8 bases and J gave up 1 base, with 8 bases separating them.

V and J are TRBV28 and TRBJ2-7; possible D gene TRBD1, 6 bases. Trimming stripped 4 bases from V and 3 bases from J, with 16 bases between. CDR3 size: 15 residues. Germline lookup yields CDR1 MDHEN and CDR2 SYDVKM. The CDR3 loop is CASSSQFSGDYEQYF. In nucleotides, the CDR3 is TGTGCCAGCAGTTCTCAATTCTCAGGGGACTACGAGCAGTACTTC.

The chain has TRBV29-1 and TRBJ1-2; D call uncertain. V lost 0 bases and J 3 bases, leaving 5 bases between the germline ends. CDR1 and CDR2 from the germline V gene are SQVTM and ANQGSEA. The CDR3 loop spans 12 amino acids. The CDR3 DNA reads TGCAGCGTTGAAGAACGGGACTATGGCTACACCTTC. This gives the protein CSVEERDYGYTF.

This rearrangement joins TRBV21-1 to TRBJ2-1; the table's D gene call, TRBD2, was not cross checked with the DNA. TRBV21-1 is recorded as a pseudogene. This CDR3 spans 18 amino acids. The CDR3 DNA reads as TGTGCCAGCAGCCTCACCGGGACTAGCGGAAGTTCCTACAATGAGCAGTTCTTC. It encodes CASSLTGTSGSSYNEQFF.

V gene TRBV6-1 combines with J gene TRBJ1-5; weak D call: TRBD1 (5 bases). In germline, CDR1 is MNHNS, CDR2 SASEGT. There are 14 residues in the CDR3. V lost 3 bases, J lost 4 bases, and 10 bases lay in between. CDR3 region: CASSEVAGNQPQHF. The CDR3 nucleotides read TGTGCCAGCAGTGAGGTCGCAGGGAATCAGCCCCAGCATTTT.

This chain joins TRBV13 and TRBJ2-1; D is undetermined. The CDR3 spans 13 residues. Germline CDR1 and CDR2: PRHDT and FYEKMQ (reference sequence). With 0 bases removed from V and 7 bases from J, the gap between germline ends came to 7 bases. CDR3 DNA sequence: TGTGCCAGCAGCTTAGGGGAACGAAATGAGCAGTTCTTC. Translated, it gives CASSLGERNEQFF.

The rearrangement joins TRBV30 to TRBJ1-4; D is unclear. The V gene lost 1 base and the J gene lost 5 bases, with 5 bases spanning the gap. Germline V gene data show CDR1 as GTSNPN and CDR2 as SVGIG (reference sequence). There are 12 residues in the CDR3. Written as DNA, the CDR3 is TGTGCCTGGAGTGAAGGGAATGAAAAACTGTTTTTT. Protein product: CAWSEGNEKLFF.

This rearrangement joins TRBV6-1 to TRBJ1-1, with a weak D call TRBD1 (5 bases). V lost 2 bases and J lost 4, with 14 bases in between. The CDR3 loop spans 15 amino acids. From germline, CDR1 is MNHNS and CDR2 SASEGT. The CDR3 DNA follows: TGTGCCAGCAGTGAACCATCGGGTGGGACCACTGAAGCTTTCTTT. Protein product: CASSEPSGGTTEAFF.

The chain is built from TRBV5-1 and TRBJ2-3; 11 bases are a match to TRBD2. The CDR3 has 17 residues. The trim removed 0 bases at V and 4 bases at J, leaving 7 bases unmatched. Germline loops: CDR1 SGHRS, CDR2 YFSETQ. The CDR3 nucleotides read TGCGCCAGCAGCTTGGAACTAGCGGGAGCAGGAGCAGATACGCAGTATTTT. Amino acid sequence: CASSLELAGAGADTQYF.

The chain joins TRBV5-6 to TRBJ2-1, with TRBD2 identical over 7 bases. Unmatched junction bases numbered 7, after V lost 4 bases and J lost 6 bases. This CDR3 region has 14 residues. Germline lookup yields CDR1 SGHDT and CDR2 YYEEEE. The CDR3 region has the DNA TGTGCCAGCAGCCCTATGGGGGGGGGCAATGAGCAGTTCTTC. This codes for CASSPMGGGNEQFF.

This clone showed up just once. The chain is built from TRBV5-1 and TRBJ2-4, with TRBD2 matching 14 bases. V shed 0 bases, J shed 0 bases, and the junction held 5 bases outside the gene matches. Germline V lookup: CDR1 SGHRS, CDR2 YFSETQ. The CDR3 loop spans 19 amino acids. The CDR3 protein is CASSLVGTSGSLAKNIQYF. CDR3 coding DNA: TGCGCCAGCAGCTTGGTCGGGACTAGCGGGAGTCTAGCCAAAAACATTCAGTACTTC.

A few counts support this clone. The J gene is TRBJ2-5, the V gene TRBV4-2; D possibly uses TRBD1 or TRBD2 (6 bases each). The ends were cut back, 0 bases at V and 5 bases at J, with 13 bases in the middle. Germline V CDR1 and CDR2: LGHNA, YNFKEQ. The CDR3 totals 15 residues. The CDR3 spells CASSQDWGAGETQYF. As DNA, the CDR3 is TGTGCCAGCAGCCAAGATTGGGGGGCGGGGGAGACCCAGTACTTC.

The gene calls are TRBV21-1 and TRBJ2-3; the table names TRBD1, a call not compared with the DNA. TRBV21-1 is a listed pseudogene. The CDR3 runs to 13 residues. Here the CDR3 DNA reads TGTGCCAGCAGCGGGGGCCACACAGATACGCAGTATTTT. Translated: CASSGGHTDTQYF.

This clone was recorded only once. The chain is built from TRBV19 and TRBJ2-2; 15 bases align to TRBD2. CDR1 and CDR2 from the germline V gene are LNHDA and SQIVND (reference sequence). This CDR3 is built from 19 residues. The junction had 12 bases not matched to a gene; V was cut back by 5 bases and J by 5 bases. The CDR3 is CASSDPGLAGGYITGELFF. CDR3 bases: TGTGCCAGTAGTGATCCGGGACTAGCGGGGGGCTACATTACCGGGGAGCTGTTTTTT.

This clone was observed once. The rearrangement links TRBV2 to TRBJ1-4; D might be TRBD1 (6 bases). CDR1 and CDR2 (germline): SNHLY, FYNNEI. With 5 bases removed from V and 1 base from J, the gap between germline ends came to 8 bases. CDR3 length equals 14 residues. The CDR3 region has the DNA TGTGCCAGCAGTCTACAGGGAACTAATGAAAAACTGTTTTTT. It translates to CASSLQGTNEKLFF.

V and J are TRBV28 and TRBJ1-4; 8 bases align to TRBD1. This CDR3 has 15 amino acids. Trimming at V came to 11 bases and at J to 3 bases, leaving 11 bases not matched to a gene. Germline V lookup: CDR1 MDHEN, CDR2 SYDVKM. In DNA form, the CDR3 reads TGTGCCTCAGCGAGCCAGGGGGCATCTAATGAAAAACTGTTTTTT. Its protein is CASASQGASNEKLFF. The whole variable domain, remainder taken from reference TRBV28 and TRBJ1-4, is DVKVTQSSRYLVKRTGEKVFLECVQDMDHENMFWYRQDPGLGLRLIYFSYDVKMKEKGDIPEGYSVSREKKERFSLILESASTNQTSMYLCASASQGASNEKLFFGSGTQLSVL.

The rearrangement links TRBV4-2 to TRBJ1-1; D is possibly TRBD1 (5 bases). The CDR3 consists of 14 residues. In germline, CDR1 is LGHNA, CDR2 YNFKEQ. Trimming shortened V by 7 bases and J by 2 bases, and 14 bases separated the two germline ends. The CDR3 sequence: CASTTSRENTEAFF. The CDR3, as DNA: TGTGCCAGCACCACCTCCAGGGAAAACACTGAAGCTTTCTTT.

The CDR3 region has the DNA TGTGCCAGCAGCTGGGAGCCGTACGAGCAGTACTTC. This encodes CASSWEPYEQYF. J is TRBJ2-7 and V is TRBV5-5; D perhaps matches TRBD2 (5 bases). Germline V gives CDR1 SGHKS, CDR2 YYEKEE (reference sequence). Trimming removed 3 bases from V and 4 bases from J, with 8 bases in between. This CDR3 spans 12 amino acids.

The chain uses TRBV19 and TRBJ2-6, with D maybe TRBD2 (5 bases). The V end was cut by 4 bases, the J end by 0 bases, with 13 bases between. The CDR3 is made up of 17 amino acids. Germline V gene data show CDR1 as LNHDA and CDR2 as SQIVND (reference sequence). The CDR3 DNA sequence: TGTGCCAGTAGTAGTCCCGGACGGGACTCTGGGGCCAACGTCCTGACTTTC. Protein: CASSSPGRDSGANVLTF. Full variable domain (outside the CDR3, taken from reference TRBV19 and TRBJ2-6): DGGITQSPKYLFRKEGQNVTLSCEQNLNHDAMYWYRQDPGQGLRLIYYSQIVNDFQKGDIAEGYSVSREKKESFPLTVTSAQKNPTAFYLCASSSPGRDSGANVLTFGAGSRLTVL.

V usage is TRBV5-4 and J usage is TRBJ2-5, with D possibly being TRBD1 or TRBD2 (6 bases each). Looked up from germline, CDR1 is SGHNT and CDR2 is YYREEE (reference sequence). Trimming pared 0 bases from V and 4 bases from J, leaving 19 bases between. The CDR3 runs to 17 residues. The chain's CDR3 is CASSLARGLGGGETQYF. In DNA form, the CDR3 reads TGTGCCAGCAGCTTGGCTCGGGGCCTAGGAGGGGGAGAGACCCAGTACTTC.

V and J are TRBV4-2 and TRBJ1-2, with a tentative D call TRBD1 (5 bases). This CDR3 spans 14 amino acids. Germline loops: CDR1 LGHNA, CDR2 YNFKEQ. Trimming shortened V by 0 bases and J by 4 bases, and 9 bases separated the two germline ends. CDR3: CASSQEGRGYGYTF. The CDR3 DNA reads TGTGCCAGCAGCCAAGAGGGGAGGGGCTATGGCTACACCTTC.